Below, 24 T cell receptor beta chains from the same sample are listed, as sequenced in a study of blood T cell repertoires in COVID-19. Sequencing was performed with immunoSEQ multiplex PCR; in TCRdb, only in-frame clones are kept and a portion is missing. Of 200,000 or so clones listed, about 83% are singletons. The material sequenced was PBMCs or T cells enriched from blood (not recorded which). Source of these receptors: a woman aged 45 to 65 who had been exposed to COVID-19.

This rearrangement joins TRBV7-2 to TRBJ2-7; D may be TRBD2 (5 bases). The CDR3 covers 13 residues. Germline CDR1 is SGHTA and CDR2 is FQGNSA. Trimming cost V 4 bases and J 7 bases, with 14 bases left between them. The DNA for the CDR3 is TGTGCCAGCAGCTCCCCACTAGGCCGGGAGCAGTACTTC. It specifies CASSSPLGREQYF.

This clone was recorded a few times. For the CDR3, the DNA is TGTGCCAGCAGTTACTCGGGGAGCTCTGGGGCCAACGTCCTGACTTTC. It specifies CASSYSGSSGANVLTF. The rearrangement links TRBV6-2 or TRBV6-3 to TRBJ2-6, with D perhaps matching TRBD2 (5 bases). Germline loops: CDR1 MNHEY, CDR2 SVGEGT. V was trimmed by 0 bases and J by 0 bases, leaving 6 bases between them. CDR3 length: 16 amino acids.

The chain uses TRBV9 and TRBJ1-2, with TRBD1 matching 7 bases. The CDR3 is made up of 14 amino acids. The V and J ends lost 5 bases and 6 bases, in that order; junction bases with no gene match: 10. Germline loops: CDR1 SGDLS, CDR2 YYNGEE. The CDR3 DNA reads TGTGCCAGCAGACCGGGACAGAGCCCTAATGGCTACACCTTC. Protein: CASRPGQSPNGYTF.

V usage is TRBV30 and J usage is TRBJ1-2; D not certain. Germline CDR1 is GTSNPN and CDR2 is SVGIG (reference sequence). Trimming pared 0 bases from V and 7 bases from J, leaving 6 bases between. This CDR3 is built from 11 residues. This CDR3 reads CAWSVLGGYTF. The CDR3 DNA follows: TGTGCCTGGAGTGTACTAGGTGGCTACACCTTC.

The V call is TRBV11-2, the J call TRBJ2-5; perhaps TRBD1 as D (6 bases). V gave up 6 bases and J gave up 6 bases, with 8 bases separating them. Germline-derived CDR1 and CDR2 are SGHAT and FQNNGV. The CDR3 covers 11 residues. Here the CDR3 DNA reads TGTGCCAGCAGACAGGGCAAGACCCAGTACTTC. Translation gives CASRQGKTQYF. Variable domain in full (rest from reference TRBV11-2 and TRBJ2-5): EAGVAQSPRYKIIEKRQSVAFWCNPISGHATLYWYQQILGQGPKLLIQFQNNGVVDDSQLPKDRFSAERLKGVDSTLKIQPAKLEDSAVYLCASRQGKTQYFGPGTRLLVL.

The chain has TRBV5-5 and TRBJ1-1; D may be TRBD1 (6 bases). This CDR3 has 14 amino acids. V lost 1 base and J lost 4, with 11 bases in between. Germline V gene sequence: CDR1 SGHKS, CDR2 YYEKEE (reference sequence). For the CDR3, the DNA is TGTGCCAGCAGCTTGTGGGAAGGGGGCACTGAAGCTTTCTTT. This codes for CASSLWEGGTEAFF.

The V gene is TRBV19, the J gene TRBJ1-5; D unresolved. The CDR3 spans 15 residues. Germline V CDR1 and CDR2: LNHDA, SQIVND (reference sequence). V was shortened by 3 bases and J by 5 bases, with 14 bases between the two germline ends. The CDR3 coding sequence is TGTGCCAGTAGTATTAGCCAAACCCAGTATCAGCCCCAGCATTTT. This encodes CASSISQTQYQPQHF. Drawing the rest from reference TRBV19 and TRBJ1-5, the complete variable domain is DGGITQSPKYLFRKEGQNVTLSCEQNLNHDAMYWYRQDPGQGLRLIYYSQIVNDFQKGDIAEGYSVSREKKESFPLTVTSAQKNPTAFYLCASSISQTQYQPQHFGDGTRLSIL.

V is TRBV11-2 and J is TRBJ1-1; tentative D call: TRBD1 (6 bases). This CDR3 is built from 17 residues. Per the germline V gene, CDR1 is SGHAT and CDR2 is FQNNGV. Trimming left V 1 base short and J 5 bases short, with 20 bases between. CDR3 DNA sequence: TGTGCCAGCAGCTTAGTATGGGGGCGAGTACACGTAACTGAAGCTTTCTTT. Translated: CASSLVWGRVHVTEAFF.

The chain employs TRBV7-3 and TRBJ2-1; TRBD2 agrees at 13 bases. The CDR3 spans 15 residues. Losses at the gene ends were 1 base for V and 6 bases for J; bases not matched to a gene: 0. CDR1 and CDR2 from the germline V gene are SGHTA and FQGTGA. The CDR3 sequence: CASSLRLAGGNEQFF. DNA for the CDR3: TGTGCCAGCAGCTTAAGACTAGCGGGGGGCAATGAGCAGTTCTTC.

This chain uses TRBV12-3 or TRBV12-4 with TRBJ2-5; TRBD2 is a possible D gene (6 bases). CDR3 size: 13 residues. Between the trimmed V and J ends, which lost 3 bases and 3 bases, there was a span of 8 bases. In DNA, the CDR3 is TGTGCCAGCAGTTTGTGGGGGGAAGAGACCCAGTACTTC. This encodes CASSLWGEETQYF.

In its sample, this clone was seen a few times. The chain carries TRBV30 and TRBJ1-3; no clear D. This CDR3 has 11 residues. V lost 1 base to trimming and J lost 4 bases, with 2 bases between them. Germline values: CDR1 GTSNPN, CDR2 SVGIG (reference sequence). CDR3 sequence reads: CAWSAGNTIYF. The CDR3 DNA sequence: TGTGCCTGGAGTGCAGGAAACACCATATATTTT. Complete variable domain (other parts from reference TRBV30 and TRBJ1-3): SQTIHQWPATLVQPVGSPLSLECTVEGTSNPNLYWYRQAAGRGLQLLFYSVGIGQISSEVPQNLSASRPQDRQFILSSKKLLLSDSGFYLCAWSAGNTIYFGEGSWLTVV.

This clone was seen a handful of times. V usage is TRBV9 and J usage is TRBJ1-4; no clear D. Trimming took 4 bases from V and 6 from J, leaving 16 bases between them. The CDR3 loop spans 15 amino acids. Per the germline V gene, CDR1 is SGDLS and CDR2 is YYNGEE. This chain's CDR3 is CASSPTDGEDEKLFF. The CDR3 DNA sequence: TGTGCCAGCAGCCCGACGGACGGGGAAGATGAAAAACTGTTTTTT. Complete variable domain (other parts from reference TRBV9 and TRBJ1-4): DSGVTQTPKHLITATGQRVTLRCSPRSGDLSVYWYQQSLDQGLQFLIQYYNGEERAKGNILERFSAQQFPDLHSELNLSSLELGDSALYFCASSPTDGEDEKLFFGSGTQLSVL.

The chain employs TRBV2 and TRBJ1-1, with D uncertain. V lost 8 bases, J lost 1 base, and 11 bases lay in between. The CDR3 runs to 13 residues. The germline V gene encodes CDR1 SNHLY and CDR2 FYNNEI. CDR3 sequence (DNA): TGTGCCAGCTCCGCAGTATCGAACACTGAAGCTTTCTTT. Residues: CASSAVSNTEAFF.

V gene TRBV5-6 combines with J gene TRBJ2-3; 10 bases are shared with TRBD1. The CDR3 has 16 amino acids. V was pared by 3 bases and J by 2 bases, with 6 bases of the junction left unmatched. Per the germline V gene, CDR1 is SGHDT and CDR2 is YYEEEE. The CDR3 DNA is TGTGCCAGCAGCTCGCCCGGGACAGGGGCCACAGATACGCAGTATTTT. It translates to CASSSPGTGATDTQYF. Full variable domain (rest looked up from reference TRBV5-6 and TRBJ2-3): DAGVTQSPTHLIKTRGQQVTLRCSPKSGHDTVSWYQQALGQGPQFIFQYYEEEERQRGNFPDRFSGHQFPNYSSELNVNALLLGDSALYLCASSSPGTGATDTQYFGPGTRLTVL.

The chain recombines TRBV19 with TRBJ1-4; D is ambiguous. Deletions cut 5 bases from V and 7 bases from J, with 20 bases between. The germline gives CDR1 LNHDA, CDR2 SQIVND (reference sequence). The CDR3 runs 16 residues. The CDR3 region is CASSPRPGQGGEKLFF. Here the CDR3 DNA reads TGTGCCAGTAGTCCCCGACCGGGTCAAGGAGGTGAAAAACTGTTTTTT.

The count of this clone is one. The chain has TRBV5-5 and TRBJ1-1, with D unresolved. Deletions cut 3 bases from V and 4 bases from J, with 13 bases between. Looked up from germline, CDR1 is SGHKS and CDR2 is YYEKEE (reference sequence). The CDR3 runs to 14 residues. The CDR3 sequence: CASSSTPGGTEAFF. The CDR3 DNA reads TGTGCCAGCAGCTCCACACCTGGCGGCACTGAAGCTTTCTTT.

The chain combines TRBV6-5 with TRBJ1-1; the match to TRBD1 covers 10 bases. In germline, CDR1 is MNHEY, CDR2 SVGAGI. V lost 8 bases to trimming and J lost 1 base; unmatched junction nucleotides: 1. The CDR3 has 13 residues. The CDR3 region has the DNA TGTGCCAGCCGGGACAGGGGGAACACTGAAGCTTTCTTT. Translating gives CASRDRGNTEAFF.

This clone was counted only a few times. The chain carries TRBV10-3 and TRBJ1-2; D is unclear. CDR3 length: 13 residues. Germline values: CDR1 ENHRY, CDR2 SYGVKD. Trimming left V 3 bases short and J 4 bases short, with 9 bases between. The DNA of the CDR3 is TGTGCCATCAGTGATGGAAACAGCTATGGCTACACCTTC. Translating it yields CAISDGNSYGYTF.

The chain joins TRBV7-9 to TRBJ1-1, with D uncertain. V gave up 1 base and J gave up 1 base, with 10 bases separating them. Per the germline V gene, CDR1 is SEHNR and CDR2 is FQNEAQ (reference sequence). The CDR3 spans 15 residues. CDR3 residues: CASSLDMGRNTEAFF. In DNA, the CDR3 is TGTGCCAGCAGCTTAGACATGGGGAGGAACACTGAAGCTTTCTTT. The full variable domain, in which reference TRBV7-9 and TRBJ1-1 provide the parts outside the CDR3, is DTGVSQNPRHKITKRGQNVTFRCDPISEHNRLYWYRQTLGQGPEFLTYFQNEAQLEKSRLLSDRFSAERPKGSFSTLEIQRTEQGDSAMYLCASSLDMGRNTEAFFGQGTRLTVV.

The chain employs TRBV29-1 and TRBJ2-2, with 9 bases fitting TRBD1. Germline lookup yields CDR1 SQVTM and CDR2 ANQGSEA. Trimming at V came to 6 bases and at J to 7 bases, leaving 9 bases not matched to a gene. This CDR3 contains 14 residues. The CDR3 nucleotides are TGCAGCGTCCGCGGACAGGGGCAGGGCGGGGAGCTGTTTTTT. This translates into CSVRGQGQGGELFF.

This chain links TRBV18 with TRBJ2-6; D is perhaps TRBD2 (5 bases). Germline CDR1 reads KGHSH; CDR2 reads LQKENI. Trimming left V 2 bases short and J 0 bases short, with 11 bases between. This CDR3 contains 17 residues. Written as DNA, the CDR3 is TGTGCCAGCTCACCAGGCGGACTCAGCTCTGGGGCCAACGTCCTGACTTTC. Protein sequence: CASSPGGLSSGANVLTF. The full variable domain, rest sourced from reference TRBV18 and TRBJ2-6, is NAGVMQNPRHLVRRRGQEARLRCSPMKGHSHVYWYRQLPEEGLKFMVYLQKENIIDESGMPKERFSAEFPKEGPSILRIQQVVRGDSAAYFCASSPGGLSSGANVLTFGAGSRLTVL.

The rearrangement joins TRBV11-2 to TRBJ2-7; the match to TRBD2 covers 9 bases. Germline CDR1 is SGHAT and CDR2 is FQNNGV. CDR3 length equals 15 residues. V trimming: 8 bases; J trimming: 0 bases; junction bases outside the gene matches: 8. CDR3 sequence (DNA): TGTGCCAGCTCGGAGGGACTAGCTCCCTCCTACGAGCAGTACTTC. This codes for CASSEGLAPSYEQYF.

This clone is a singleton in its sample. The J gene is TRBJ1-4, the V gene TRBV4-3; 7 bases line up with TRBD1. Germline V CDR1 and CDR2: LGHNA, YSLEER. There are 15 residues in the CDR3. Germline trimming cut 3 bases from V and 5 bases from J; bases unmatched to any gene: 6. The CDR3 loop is CASSQATGPNEKLFF. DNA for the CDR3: TGCGCCAGCAGCCAGGCGACAGGGCCCAATGAAAAACTGTTTTTT.

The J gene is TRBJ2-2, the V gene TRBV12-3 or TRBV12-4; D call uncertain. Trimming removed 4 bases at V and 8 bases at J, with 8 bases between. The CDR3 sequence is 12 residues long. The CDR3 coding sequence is TGTGCCAGCAGTTCTCTCGGGGGGGAGCTGTTTTTT. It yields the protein CASSSLGGELFF.